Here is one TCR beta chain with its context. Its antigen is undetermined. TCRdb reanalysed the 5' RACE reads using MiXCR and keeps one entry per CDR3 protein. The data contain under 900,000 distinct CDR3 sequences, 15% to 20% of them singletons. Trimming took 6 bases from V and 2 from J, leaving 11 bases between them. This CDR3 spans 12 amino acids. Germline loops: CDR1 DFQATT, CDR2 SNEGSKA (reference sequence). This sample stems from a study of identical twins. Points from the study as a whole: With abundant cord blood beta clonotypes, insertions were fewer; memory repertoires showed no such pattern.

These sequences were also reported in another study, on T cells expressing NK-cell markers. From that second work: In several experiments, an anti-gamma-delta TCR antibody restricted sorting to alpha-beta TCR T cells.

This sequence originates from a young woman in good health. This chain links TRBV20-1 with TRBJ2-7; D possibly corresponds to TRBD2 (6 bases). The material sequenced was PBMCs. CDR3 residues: CSARDFPYEQYF. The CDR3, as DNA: TGCAGTGCAAGGGACTTCCCCTACGAGCAGTACTTC.